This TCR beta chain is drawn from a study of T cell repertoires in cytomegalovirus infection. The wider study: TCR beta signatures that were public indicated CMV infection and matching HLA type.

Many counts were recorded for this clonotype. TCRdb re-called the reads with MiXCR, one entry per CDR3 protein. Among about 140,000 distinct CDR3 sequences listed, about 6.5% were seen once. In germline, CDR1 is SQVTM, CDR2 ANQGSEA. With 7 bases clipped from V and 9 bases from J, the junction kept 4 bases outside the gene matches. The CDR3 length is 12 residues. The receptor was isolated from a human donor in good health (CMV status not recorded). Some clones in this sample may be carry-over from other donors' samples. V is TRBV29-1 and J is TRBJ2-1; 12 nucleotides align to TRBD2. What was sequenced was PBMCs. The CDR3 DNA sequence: TGCAGCGCAGCGGGACTAGCGGGTGAGCAGTTCTTC. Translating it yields CSAAGLAGEQFF.